The 2 T cell receptor beta chains below come from one sample, sequenced in a study of chemoradiotherapy in HPV16-positive cancers. Here immunoSEQ multiplex PCR was the method, and the copy in TCRdb shows in-frame clones only, minus some. The profile shows around 30,000 clones, 90% to 95% of them singletons. This material consisted of blood, taken from a patient who underwent chemoradiotherapy. Receptors were obtained from a human donor with HPV-associated anogenital cancer.

The genes are TRBV2 and TRBJ2-3; possibly TRBD2 for D (6 bases). This CDR3 region has 14 residues. CDR1 and CDR2 (germline): SNHLY, FYNNEI. V was cut by 6 bases and J by 0 bases, with 10 bases left in between. The CDR3 region is CASRGTFSTDTQYF. The DNA of the CDR3 is TGTGCCAGCAGAGGGACTTTTAGCACAGATACGCAGTATTTT.

V and J are TRBV28 and TRBJ2-4; D might be TRBD1 (6 bases). The V end was cut by 3 bases, the J end by 0 bases, with 9 bases between. The CDR3 has 15 residues. Germline CDR1 MDHEN, CDR2 SYDVKM. The CDR3 loop is CASSLTGSAKNIQYF. CDR3 bases: TGTGCCAGCAGTTTGACAGGCTCAGCCAAAAACATTCAGTACTTC. The entire variable domain, with the rest obtained from reference TRBV28 and TRBJ2-4, is as follows: DVKVTQSSRYLVKRTGEKVFLECVQDMDHENMFWYRQDPGLGLRLIYFSYDVKMKEKGDIPEGYSVSREKKERFSLILESASTNQTSMYLCASSLTGSAKNIQYFGAGTRLSVL.